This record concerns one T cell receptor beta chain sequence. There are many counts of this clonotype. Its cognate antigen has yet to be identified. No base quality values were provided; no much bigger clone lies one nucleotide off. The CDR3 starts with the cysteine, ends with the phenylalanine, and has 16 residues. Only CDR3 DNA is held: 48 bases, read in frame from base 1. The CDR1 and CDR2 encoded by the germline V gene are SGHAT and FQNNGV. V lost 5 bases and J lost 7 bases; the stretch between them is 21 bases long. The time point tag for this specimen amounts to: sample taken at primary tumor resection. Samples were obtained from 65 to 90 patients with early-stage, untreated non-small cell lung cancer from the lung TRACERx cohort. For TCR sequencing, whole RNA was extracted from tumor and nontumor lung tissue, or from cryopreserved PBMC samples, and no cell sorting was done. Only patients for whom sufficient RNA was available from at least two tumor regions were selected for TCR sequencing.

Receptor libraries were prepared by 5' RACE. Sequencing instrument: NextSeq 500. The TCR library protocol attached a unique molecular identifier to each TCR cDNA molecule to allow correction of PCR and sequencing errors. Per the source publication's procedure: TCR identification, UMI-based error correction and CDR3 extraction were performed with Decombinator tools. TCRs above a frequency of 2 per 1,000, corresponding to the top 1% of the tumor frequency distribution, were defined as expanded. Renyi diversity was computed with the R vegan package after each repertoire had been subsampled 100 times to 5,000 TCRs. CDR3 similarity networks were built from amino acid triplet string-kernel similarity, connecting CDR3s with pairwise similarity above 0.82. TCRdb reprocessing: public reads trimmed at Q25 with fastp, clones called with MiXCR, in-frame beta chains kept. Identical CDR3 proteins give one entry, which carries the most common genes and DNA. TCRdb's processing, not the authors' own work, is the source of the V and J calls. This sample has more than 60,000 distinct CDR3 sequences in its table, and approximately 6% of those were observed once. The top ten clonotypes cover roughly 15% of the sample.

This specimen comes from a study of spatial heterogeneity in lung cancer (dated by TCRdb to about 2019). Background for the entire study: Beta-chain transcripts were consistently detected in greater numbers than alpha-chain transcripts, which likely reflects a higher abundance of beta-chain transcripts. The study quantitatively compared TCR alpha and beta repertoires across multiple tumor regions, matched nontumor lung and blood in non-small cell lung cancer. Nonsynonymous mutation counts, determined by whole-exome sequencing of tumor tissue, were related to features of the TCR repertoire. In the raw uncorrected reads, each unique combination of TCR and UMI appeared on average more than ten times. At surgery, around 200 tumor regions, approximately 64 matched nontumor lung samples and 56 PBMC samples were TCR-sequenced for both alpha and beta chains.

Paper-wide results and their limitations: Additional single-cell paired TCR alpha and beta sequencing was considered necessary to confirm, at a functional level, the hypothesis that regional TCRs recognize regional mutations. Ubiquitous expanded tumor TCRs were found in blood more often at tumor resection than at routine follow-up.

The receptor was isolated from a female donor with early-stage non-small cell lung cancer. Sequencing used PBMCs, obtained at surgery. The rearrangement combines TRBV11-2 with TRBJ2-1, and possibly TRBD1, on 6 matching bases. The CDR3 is CASSHLGDTLGNEQFF. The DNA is TGTGCCAGCAGCCACCTAGGGGACACCTTAGGAAATGAGCAGTTCTTC.